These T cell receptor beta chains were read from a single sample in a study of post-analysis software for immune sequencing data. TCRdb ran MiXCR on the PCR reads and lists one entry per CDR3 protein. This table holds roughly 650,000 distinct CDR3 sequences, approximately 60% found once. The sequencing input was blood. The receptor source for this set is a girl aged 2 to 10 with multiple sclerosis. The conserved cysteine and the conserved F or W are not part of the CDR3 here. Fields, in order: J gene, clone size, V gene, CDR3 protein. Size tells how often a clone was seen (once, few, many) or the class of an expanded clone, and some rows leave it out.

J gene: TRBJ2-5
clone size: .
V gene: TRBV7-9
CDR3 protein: ASSLFRLHRGGSQETQY

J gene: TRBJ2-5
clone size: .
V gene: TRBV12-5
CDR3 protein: ASGFTPGGASETQY

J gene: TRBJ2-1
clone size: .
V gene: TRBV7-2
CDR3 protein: ASSLETSNNEQF

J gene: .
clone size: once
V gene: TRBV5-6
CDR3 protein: ASSLWQGAQIYEQY

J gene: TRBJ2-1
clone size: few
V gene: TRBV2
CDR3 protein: ASSEVPLAGGSNKHGSYNEQF

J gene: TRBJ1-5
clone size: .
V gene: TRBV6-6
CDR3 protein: ASSTGTGGVQPQH

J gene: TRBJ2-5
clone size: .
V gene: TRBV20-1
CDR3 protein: SAAEPMQETQY

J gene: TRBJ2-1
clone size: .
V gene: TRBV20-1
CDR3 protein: SASSPQTTEQF

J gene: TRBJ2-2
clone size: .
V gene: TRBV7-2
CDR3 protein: ASSLVGVNTGELF

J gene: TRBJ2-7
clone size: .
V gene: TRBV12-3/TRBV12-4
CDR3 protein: ASSSRQGSFSYEQY

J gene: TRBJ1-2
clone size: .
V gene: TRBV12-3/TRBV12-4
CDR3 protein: ASRNRAAGYT

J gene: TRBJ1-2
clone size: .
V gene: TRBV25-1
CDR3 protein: ASSESIREEEHYGYT